The next 8 T cell receptor beta chains were all read from a single sample in a study of T cell repertoires in cytomegalovirus infection. TCRdb processed the reads anew with MiXCR; each CDR3 protein has one entry. The sample shows 250,000 or so distinct CDR3 sequences, 9% to 15% of them seen only once. Material for sequencing was PBMCs. The origin of the receptors is a human donor in good health (CMV status not recorded). Some clones in this sample may be carry-over from other donors' samples.

This clonotype occurred many times. This chain uses TRBV28 with TRBJ1-2; the match to TRBD1 covers 8 bases. The CDR3 covers 15 residues. V lost 4 bases to trimming and J lost 7 bases; unmatched junction nucleotides: 11. Germline CDR1 reads MDHEN; CDR2 reads SYDVKM. CDR3 region: CASSYQGARLSGYTF. The CDR3 DNA follows: TGTGCCAGCAGTTACCAGGGGGCGCGTCTTAGTGGCTACACCTTC.

The V and J genes are TRBV4-1 and TRBJ1-5; D remains ambiguous. CDR1 is MGHRA and CDR2 is YSYEKL in the germline V gene. The V gene lost 0 bases and the J gene lost 5 bases, with 14 bases spanning the gap. The CDR3 contains 16 residues. The CDR3 DNA sequence: TGCGCCAGCAGCCAAGATCGGGGAACAGCCGATCAGCCCCAGCATTTT. Its translation: CASSQDRGTADQPQHF.

This clonotype showed up many times. The chain carries TRBV7-8 and TRBJ1-2; weak D call: TRBD1 (5 bases). There are 13 residues in the CDR3. The germline V and J ends were trimmed by 3 bases and 2 bases, with 7 bases remaining between them. Germline values: CDR1 SGHVS, CDR2 FQNEAQ. DNA of the CDR3: TGTGCCAGCAGCTTGACAGTAAACTATGGCTACACCTTC. Its translation is CASSLTVNYGYTF.

This clonotype occurred many times. The chain links TRBV7-2 to TRBJ1-4, with TRBD1 matching over 8 bases. With 3 bases clipped from V and 2 bases from J, the junction kept 2 bases outside the gene matches. Germline V gene data show CDR1 as SGHTA and CDR2 as FQGNSA. This CDR3 has 15 amino acids. The chain's CDR3 is CASSFRTGTNEKLFF. In DNA, the CDR3 is TGTGCCAGCAGCTTCCGGACAGGGACTAATGAAAAACTGTTTTTT.

This clonotype appeared many times. The rearrangement links TRBV7-2 to TRBJ2-5, with D perhaps assigned TRBD1 or TRBD2 (5 bases each). V shed 3 bases and J shed 5 bases, with 13 bases lying between them. Per the germline V gene, CDR1 is SGHTA and CDR2 is FQGNSA. The CDR3 sequence is 14 residues long. In nucleotides, the CDR3 is TGTGCCAGCAGCTTCTCCCGGGGCTATGAGACCCAGTACTTC. It yields the protein CASSFSRGYETQYF.

This clonotype was seen ten or more times. The rearrangement links TRBV6-1 to TRBJ1-5, with no clear D. CDR3 size: 13 residues. Germline V CDR1 and CDR2: MNHNS, SASEGT. V gave up 7 bases and J gave up 8 bases, with 15 bases separating them. CDR3 sequence reads: CASTGTRGEPQHF. Here the CDR3 DNA reads TGTGCCAGCACTGGAACCCGCGGAGAGCCCCAGCATTTT.

The J gene is TRBJ2-6, the V gene TRBV25-1; D is ambiguous. This CDR3 comprises 12 residues. The germline V gene has CDR1 MGHDK and CDR2 SYGVNS. Trimming left V 10 bases short and J 5 bases short, with 9 bases between. CDR3 in DNA: TGTGCCACCGAAAATTGGGCCAACGTCCTGACTTTC. Amino acid sequence: CATENWANVLTF. Complete variable domain (other parts from reference TRBV25-1 and TRBJ2-6): EADIYQTPRYLVIGTGKKITLECSQTMGHDKMYWYQQDPGMELHLIHYSYGVNSTEKGDLSSESTVSRIRTEHFPLTLESARPSHTSQYLCATENWANVLTFGAGSRLTVL.

The chain couples TRBV6-5 to TRBJ2-3; 7 nucleotides match TRBD1. With V trimmed by 0 bases and J by 7 bases, 10 bases remained unmatched. CDR1 and CDR2 (germline): MNHEY, SVGAGI. CDR3 length: 16 amino acids. Here the CDR3 DNA reads TGTGCCAGCAGTTACTCGAGAAGCGGACAGGTGAATACGCAGTATTTT. This gives the protein CASSYSRSGQVNTQYF.